This T cell receptor (beta chain) was recorded in a study of CDR3 diversity in severe acne. Each CDR3 protein is one row after TCRdb ran MiXCR on the PCR reads. This table holds over 70,000 distinct CDR3 sequences, about 54% found once. This clonotype was recorded many times. V was cut by 1 base and J by 0 bases, with 9 bases left in between. Looked up from germline, CDR1 is KGHSH and CDR2 is LQKENI. This CDR3 comprises 16 residues. The chain uses TRBV18 and TRBJ2-2; tentative D call: TRBD2 (5 bases). Material for sequencing was blood. The receptor was isolated from a male donor in good health, without acne. CDR3 in DNA: TGTGCCAGCTCACCACAAAAAGCGGCGAACACCGGGGAGCTGTTTTTT. Translated, it gives CASSPQKAANTGELFF. Full variable domain (outside the CDR3, taken from reference TRBV18 and TRBJ2-2): NAGVMQNPRHLVRRRGQEARLRCSPMKGHSHVYWYRQLPEEGLKFMVYLQKENIIDESGMPKERFSAEFPKEGPSILRIQQVVRGDSAAYFCASSPQKAANTGELFFGEGSRLTVL.